The rows below give T cell receptor beta chains drawn from one sample of a study of shared clonotypes between healthy human individuals. The protocol was immunoSEQ multiplex PCR, while the TCRdb copy is restricted to in-frame clones and leaves out a portion. The sample lists about 2.4 million clones; roughly 93% were seen once. The sequenced material came from naive CD4+ T cells from PBMCs. The receptors shown here come from a man younger than 35 in good health. Some clones in this sample may be carry-over from other donors' samples. Both conserved end residues are part of each CDR3. A D gene is named only where the DNA matches it firmly. Rows may omit the clone size; those that give it use once, few, many or a size class.

>TRBD1|TRBV6-1|TRBJ1-5|NA
CASSEGTGGSQPQHF
TGTGCCAGCAGTGAGGGGACAGGAGGGAGTCAGCCCCAGCATTTT
>NA|TRBV19|TRBJ2-4|NA
CASSISGPGNIQYF
TGTGCCAGTAGTATCTCCGGGCCAGGGAACATTCAGTACTTC
>NA|TRBV11-2|TRBJ1-2|NA
CASSSSFGYGYTF
TGTGCCAGCAGCTCCTCCTTCGGCTATGGCTACACCTTC
>NA|TRBV7-3|TRBJ2-3|NA
CASSPTNTRVVPDTQYF
TGTGCCAGCAGCCCGACAAATACTAGAGTGGTCCCAGATACGCAGTATTTT
>NA|TRBV6-4|TRBJ2-7|NA
CASSHGPTGAYEQYF
TGTGCCAGCAGCCACGGACCGACAGGAGCTTACGAGCAGTACTTC
>TRBD1|TRBV23-1|TRBJ2-2|once
CASRAGGDTGELFF
TGCGCCAGCAGGGCAGGGGGCGACACCGGGGAGCTGTTTTTT
>NA|TRBV5-1|TRBJ1-1|NA
CASSQIGPPNTEAFF
TGCGCCAGCAGCCAGATTGGACCGCCGAACACTGAAGCTTTCTTT
>NA|TRBV28|TRBJ2-3|NA
CASSLSYGDTGTDTQYF
TGTGCCAGCAGTTTAAGCTATGGGGACACAGGCACAGATACGCAGTATTTT
>NA|TRBV7-9|TRBJ2-1|NA
CASSFPGSKQFF
TGTGCCAGCAGCTTCCCCGGCAGTAAGCAGTTCTTC
>NA|TRBV11-2|TRBJ2-7|NA
CASSLDRTATYEQYF
TGTGCCAGCAGCTTAGATCGAACAGCTACCTACGAGCAGTACTTC
>NA|TRBV27|TRBJ1-5|NA
CASSSDIAGNQPQHF
TGTGCCAGCAGTTCGGACATCGCGGGCAATCAGCCCCAGCATTTT
>NA|TRBV5-1|TRBJ2-6|NA
CASSLRSRPSGANVLTF
TGCGCCAGCAGCTTGAGGTCGCGGCCGTCGGGGGCCAACGTCCTGACTTTC
>TRBD2|TRBV5-1|TRBJ2-1|NA
CASRPAGGGSYNEQFF
TGCGCCAGCAGACCCGCTGGGGGGGGTTCCTACAATGAGCAGTTCTTC
>NA|TRBV27|TRBJ1-5|NA
CASSLEDSQPQHF
TGTGCCAGCAGTTTAGAGGACAGCCAGCCCCAGCATTTT
>NA|TRBV4-2|TRBJ2-5|NA
CASSQVGLPLYF
TGTGCCAGCAGCCAAGTAGGCCTACCACTCTACTTC
>TRBD1|TRBV2|TRBJ2-1|once
CASSTKRDRGKDEQFF
TGTGCCAGCAGTACCAAGCGGGACAGGGGTAAAGATGAGCAGTTCTTC
>NA|TRBV29-1|TRBJ2-4|few
CSVAVQDIQYF
TGCAGCGTTGCTGTTCAGGACATTCAGTACTTC
>TRBD2|TRBV5-1|TRBJ2-1|once
CASSLVSSGAYNEQFF
TGCGCCAGCAGCTTGGTTTCTAGCGGAGCCTACAATGAGCAGTTCTTC
>NA|TRBV7-9|TRBJ2-3|NA
CASSLAQGSMPDTQYF
TGTGCCAGCAGCTTAGCGCAGGGGTCGATGCCAGATACGCAGTATTTT
>NA|TRBV18|TRBJ2-2|NA
CASSPQGNTGELFF
TGCGCCAGCTCACCACAGGGGAACACCGGGGAGCTGTTTTTT
>TRBD1|TRBV5-4|TRBJ2-2|NA
CASSYRGLGAGGELFF
TGTGCCAGCAGTTACAGGGGTCTCGGGGCTGGCGGGGAGCTGTTTTTT
>NA|TRBV6-5|TRBJ1-1|NA
CASSTLFLKTEAFF
TGTGCCAGCAGTACCCTCTTCCTGAAGACTGAAGCTTTCTTT
>TRBD1|TRBV5-1|TRBJ1-1|NA
CASSLYRQGGTEAFF
TGCGCCAGCAGCCTCTACCGACAGGGAGGCACTGAAGCTTTCTTT
>TRBD1|TRBV5-1|TRBJ2-7|once
CASGQGGPLNEQYF
TGCGCCAGCGGACAGGGGGGACCTCTCAACGAGCAGTACTTC
>NA|TRBV28|TRBJ1-5|NA
CASSLGPWRDQPQHF
TGTGCCAGCAGTTTGGGACCCTGGAGGGATCAGCCCCAGCATTTT
>NA|TRBV27|TRBJ1-2|once
CASTKGGSGPFIYGYTF
TGTGCCAGCACAAAAGGGGGTTCGGGACCGTTTATCTATGGCTACACCTTC
>NA|TRBV7-2|TRBJ2-3|NA
CASSRDWRDTQYF
TGTGCCAGCAGCCGGGACTGGCGAGATACGCAGTATTTT
>TRBD2|TRBV5-4|TRBJ2-5|once
CASSLDWREGEETQYF
TGTGCCAGCAGCTTGGACTGGCGGGAGGGGGAGGAGACCCAGTACTTC
>NA|TRBV30|TRBJ1-1|NA
CAWSAMMNTEAFF
TGTGCCTGGAGTGCGATGATGAACACTGAAGCTTTCTTT
>TRBD2|TRBV11-3|TRBJ2-3|NA
CASSPGASGRDTQYF
TGTGCCAGCAGCCCAGGGGCTAGCGGGAGAGATACGCAGTATTTT
>NA|TRBV9|TRBJ2-7|NA
CASSVTSSYEQYF
TGTGCCAGCAGCGTAACTTCCTCCTACGAGCAGTACTTC